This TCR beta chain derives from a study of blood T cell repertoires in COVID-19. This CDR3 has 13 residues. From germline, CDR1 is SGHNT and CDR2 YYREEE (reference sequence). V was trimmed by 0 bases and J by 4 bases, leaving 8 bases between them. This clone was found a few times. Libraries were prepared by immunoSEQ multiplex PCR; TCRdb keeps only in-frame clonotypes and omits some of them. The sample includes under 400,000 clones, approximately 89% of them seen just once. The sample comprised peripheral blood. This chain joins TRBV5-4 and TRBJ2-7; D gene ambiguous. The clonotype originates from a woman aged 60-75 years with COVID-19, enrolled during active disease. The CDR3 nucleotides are TGTGCCAGCAGCTTGGCCCGAGGATACGAGCAGTACTTC. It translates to CASSLARGYEQYF.